This T cell receptor beta chain was sequenced during a study of breast tumors, draining lymph nodes, adjacent tissues. Broader study findings: The data were judged consistent with most tumor T cells coming from lymph node and expanding in tumor. Luminal-like breast cancer showed significantly higher tumor–nontumor repertoire similarity than basal-like. Tumors had less TCR diversity than lymph nodes, more than nontumor tissue. Data only fit, rather than demonstrated, lymph node origin of most tumor T cells.

This CDR3 is built from 14 residues. The germline CDR1 and CDR2 sequences are SGDLS and YYNGEE. V trimming: 7 bases; J trimming: 6 bases; junction bases outside the gene matches: 9. This clonotype was observed at least ten times. The antigen is not known. Via MiXCR, TCRdb re-called the multiplex PCR reads, giving one row per CDR3 protein. The profile shows around 130,000 distinct CDR3 sequences, 15% to 20% of them singletons. The lymph nodes were axillary draining lymph nodes from breast cancer patients. The sequence was collected from a female donor with breast cancer. Some clones in this sample may be carry-over from other donors' samples. Sequenced sample: axillary lymph node tissue. The rearrangement links TRBV9 to TRBJ2-1, with TRBD1 identical over 8 bases. CDR3 sequence (DNA): TGTGCCAGCGGCCCGGACAGGGAAGTCAATGAGCAGTTCTTC. Encoded protein: CASGPDREVNEQFF.